The 21 T cell receptor beta chains listed next were all sequenced from one sample in a study of T cell responses to AZD1222 COVID-19 vaccine. The method was immunoSEQ multiplex PCR; TCRdb's version includes in-frame clones alone and lacks a portion of them. Counted here are roughly 93,000 clones, 65% to 90% occurring once; the ten biggest clones make up 5% to 7.5%. Source: peripheral blood, taken on day 0 of AZD1222 vaccination. The source is an adult in good health.

The rearrangement joins TRBV7-2 to TRBJ2-3, with D possibly being TRBD1 (5 bases). Trimming shortened V by 4 bases and J by 3 bases, and 11 bases separated the two germline ends. Germline loops: CDR1 SGHTA, CDR2 FQGNSA. The CDR3 totals 14 residues. The DNA for the CDR3 is TGTGCCAGCAGCTACCCGCAGGGTACAGATACGCAGTATTTT. It specifies CASSYPQGTDTQYF.

This clone has a single count. The chain combines TRBV5-4 with TRBJ2-3; tentative D call: TRBD1 (6 bases). Germline V gene sequence: CDR1 SGHNT, CDR2 YYREEE (reference sequence). V shed 6 bases and J shed 2 bases, with 19 bases lying between them. The length of the CDR3 is 16 residues. CDR3 DNA sequence: TGTGCCAGCACCCTAGGGGGAGTTCCGGTCACAGATACGCAGTATTTT. Translating gives CASTLGGVPVTDTQYF.

The genes are TRBV11-3 and TRBJ2-1; D remains ambiguous. The CDR3 is made up of 15 amino acids. Germline values: CDR1 SGHNT, CDR2 YENEEA. Trimming stripped 5 bases from V and 7 bases from J, with 18 bases between. The chain's CDR3 is CASSDPNTPWNEQFF. CDR3 in DNA: TGTGCCAGCAGCGACCCCAACACCCCCTGGAATGAGCAGTTCTTC.

The chain employs TRBV6-5 and TRBJ1-2; possible D gene TRBD1, 5 bases. CDR1 and CDR2 (germline): MNHEY, SVGAGI. The CDR3 covers 13 residues. V gave up 6 bases and J gave up 8 bases, with 16 bases separating them. The CDR3 is CASSPGGSLGYTF. The CDR3 region has the DNA TGTGCCAGCAGCCCCGGGGGGTCTTTGGGCTACACCTTC.

V is TRBV7-9 and J is TRBJ1-6; D call uncertain. CDR3 length: 15 residues. The V end was cut by 1 base, the J end by 3 bases, with 7 bases between. Germline assignment: CDR1 SEHNR and CDR2 FQNEAQ (reference sequence). The CDR3 nucleotides are TGTGCCAGCAGCTTAGATGCCCTCTATAATTCACCCCTCCACTTT. Translation: CASSLDALYNSPLHF.

The chain recombines TRBV27 with TRBJ2-1; D unresolved. This CDR3 contains 11 residues. Trimming shortened V by 5 bases and J by 5 bases, and 4 bases separated the two germline ends. CDR1 MNHEY and CDR2 SMNVEV come from the germline V gene (reference sequence). CDR3 amino acids: CASSLNNEQFF. CDR3 DNA sequence: TGTGCCAGCAGTCTCAACAATGAGCAGTTCTTC.

The rearrangement joins TRBV3-1 (or the pseudogene TRBV3-2) to TRBJ1-5; D is undetermined. CDR3 length: 13 amino acids. From germline, CDR1 is LGHDT and CDR2 YNNKEL (reference sequence). Between the trimmed V and J ends, which lost 1 base and 3 bases, there was a span of 4 bases. CDR3 coding DNA: TGTGCCAGCAGCCAAGGGGACAATCAGCCCCAGCATTTT. Translation: CASSQGDNQPQHF.

The V call is TRBV12-5, the J call TRBJ2-3; 11 positions agree with TRBD2. V lost 1 base to trimming and J lost 1 base; unmatched junction nucleotides: 4. CDR1 LGHNT and CDR2 FRNRAP come from the germline V gene. The CDR3 contains 17 residues. The CDR3 loop is CASGLGRLAGRTDTQYF. CDR3 bases: TGTGCTAGTGGTTTGGGCCGACTAGCGGGACGCACAGATACGCAGTATTTT.

The V gene is TRBV11-2, the J gene TRBJ2-7; 7 nucleotides match TRBD2. The CDR3 loop spans 14 amino acids. J was trimmed by 3 bases and V by 5 bases; bases with no gene match: 7. The germline V gene encodes CDR1 SGHAT and CDR2 FQNNGV. The CDR3 DNA is TGTGCCAGCAGCCTAGGACTAGTGGTCTACGAGCAGTACTTC. The encoded protein is CASSLGLVVYEQYF.

The chain recombines TRBV29-1 with TRBJ1-3, with D unresolved. This CDR3 spans 11 amino acids. Germline V gene lookup returns CDR1 SQVTM and CDR2 ANQGSEA. The V gene lost 8 bases and the J gene lost 0 bases, with 5 bases spanning the gap. The CDR3 DNA reads TGCAGCATTTACTCTGGAAACACCATATATTTT. It codes for CSIYSGNTIYF.

The rearrangement links TRBV7-9 to TRBJ1-1; D is unclear. Germline V gene lookup returns CDR1 SEHNR and CDR2 FQNEAQ (reference sequence). The CDR3 totals 15 residues. V was shortened by 5 bases and J by 6 bases, with 19 bases between the two germline ends. The CDR3 DNA sequence: TGTGCCAGCAGCGTAGACCCCTCCGCGGGCGCTGAAGCTTTCTTT. Its translation: CASSVDPSAGAEAFF. Full variable domain (outside the CDR3, taken from reference TRBV7-9 and TRBJ1-1): DTGVSQNPRHKITKRGQNVTFRCDPISEHNRLYWYRQTLGQGPEFLTYFQNEAQLEKSRLLSDRFSAERPKGSFSTLEIQRTEQGDSAMYLCASSVDPSAGAEAFFGQGTRLTVV.

This clone was seen a single time. J is TRBJ1-2 and V is TRBV30, with D possibly TRBD1 on 5 matching bases. The CDR3 consists of 14 residues. Per germline, CDR1 GTSNPN and CDR2 SVGIG (reference sequence). V lost 1 base and J 3 bases, leaving 12 bases between the germline ends. This chain's CDR3 is CAWSGAGRDYGYTF. The CDR3 region has the DNA TGTGCCTGGAGTGGGGCAGGGAGAGACTATGGCTACACCTTC. Using reference TRBV30 and TRBJ1-2 for the parts outside the CDR3, the full variable domain is SQTIHQWPATLVQPVGSPLSLECTVEGTSNPNLYWYRQAAGRGLQLLFYSVGIGQISSEVPQNLSASRPQDRQFILSSKKLLLSDSGFYLCAWSGAGRDYGYTFGSGTRLTVV.

The chain employs TRBV29-1 and TRBJ2-7; TRBD2 aligns across 10 bases. The junction had 10 bases not matched to a gene; V was cut back by 4 bases and J by 7 bases. The CDR3 has 14 residues. Germline V gene sequence: CDR1 SQVTM, CDR2 ANQGSEA. This CDR3 is CSVAHTSGAGEQYF. As DNA, the CDR3 is TGCAGCGTTGCCCATACTAGCGGGGCGGGGGAGCAGTACTTC.

The V call is TRBV5-5, the J call TRBJ1-4; D ambiguous. Trimming removed 3 bases at V and 3 bases at J, with 9 bases between. CDR3 length equals 14 residues. CDR1 and CDR2 (germline): SGHKS, YYEKEE (reference sequence). CDR3 bases: TGTGCCAGCAGCTCATCAAGGTCTAATGAAAAACTGTTTTTT. Residues: CASSSSRSNEKLFF.

The rearrangement links TRBV3-1 (or the pseudogene TRBV3-2) to TRBJ2-2; the D is unclear. The CDR3 has 13 residues. Germline V gene data show CDR1 as LGHDT and CDR2 as YNNKEL (reference sequence). Trimming removed 2 bases from V and 4 bases from J, with 5 bases in between. The CDR3 DNA reads as TGTGCCAGCAGCCAATTAAGCACCGGGGAGCTGTTTTTT. Its protein product is CASSQLSTGELFF.

The chain has TRBV12-3 or TRBV12-4 and TRBJ1-2; D might be TRBD1 (6 bases). The V end lost 6 bases, the J end lost 4 bases, and 12 bases lay between the germline ends. CDR3 length: 13 residues. DNA for the CDR3: TGTGCCAGCAGGAAAACAGGGTTCTATGGCTACACCTTC. Its translation: CASRKTGFYGYTF.

The chain employs TRBV12-3 or TRBV12-4 and TRBJ1-2; no clear D. This CDR3 spans 13 amino acids. V was clipped by 3 bases and J by 4 bases, with 9 bases between them. The CDR3 DNA reads as TGTGCCAGCAGTTTCGGTAGGAGCTATGGCTACACCTTC. This encodes CASSFGRSYGYTF.

The rearrangement links TRBV11-2 to TRBJ1-6; D uncertain. V was clipped by 5 bases and J by 8 bases, with 7 bases between them. The CDR3 length is 12 residues. The germline V gene encodes CDR1 SGHAT and CDR2 FQNNGV. The CDR3 nucleotides are TGTGCCAGCAGCGTTAATGATTCACCCCTCCACTTT. Translation gives CASSVNDSPLHF. Together with reference TRBV11-2 and TRBJ1-6, the CDR3 gives the full variable domain: EAGVAQSPRYKIIEKRQSVAFWCNPISGHATLYWYQQILGQGPKLLIQFQNNGVVDDSQLPKDRFSAERLKGVDSTLKIQPAKLEDSAVYLCASSVNDSPLHFGNGTRLTVT.

In its sample, this clone was seen once. The chain recombines TRBV5-1 with TRBJ2-5; D gene unclear. The germline CDR1 and CDR2 sequences are SGHRS and YFSETQ. Between the trimmed V and J ends, which lost 0 bases and 2 bases, there was a span of 5 bases. This CDR3 has 13 amino acids. The DNA for the CDR3 is TGCGCCAGCAGCTTGGCCAGGCAAGAGACCCAGTACTTC. It translates to CASSLARQETQYF.

V is TRBV5-8 and J is TRBJ1-6; no definite D call. Germline V gives CDR1 SGHTS, CDR2 YDEGEE. The V end lost 0 bases, the J end lost 10 bases, and 17 bases lay between the germline ends. The CDR3 has 16 amino acids. The CDR3 sequence: CASSLVLRFSGSPLHF. DNA of the CDR3: TGTGCCAGCAGCTTGGTTTTGCGGTTCAGCGGGTCACCCCTCCACTTT.

The J gene is TRBJ1-1, the V gene TRBV12-3 or TRBV12-4; D gene ambiguous. The CDR3 is 12 residues long. Trimming stripped 2 bases from V and 10 bases from J, with 11 bases between. The CDR3 protein is CASSLSVGSAFF. The CDR3 coding sequence is TGTGCCAGCAGTTTAAGCGTAGGCTCAGCTTTCTTT.